This passage covers 16 T cell receptor beta chains from one sample sequenced in a study of T cells after yellow fever vaccination. Each CDR3 protein gets one entry after TCRdb re-called the 5' RACE reads with MiXCR. The sample has about 58,000 distinct CDR3 sequences, more than 5.5% seen once. Here the sequenced sample was CD8+ T cells sorted from PBMCs, taken on the day of the first yellow fever vaccination. These receptor sequences come from a man between 18 and 35 years old who received the YFV17D yellow fever vaccine.

This clonotype was observed a handful of times. The rearrangement links TRBV12-3 or TRBV12-4 to TRBJ2-3, with D possibly matching TRBD2 (6 bases). Trimming took off 3 bases at V and 3 bases at J, with 10 bases between the two ends. The CDR3 is 14 residues long. The CDR3 loop reads CASSFQGGTDTQYF. The CDR3 nucleotides read TGTGCCAGCAGTTTTCAGGGAGGTACAGATACGCAGTATTTT.

This clonotype is labeled as medium-sized. The chain has TRBV4-2 and TRBJ2-2; 9 bases map to TRBD1. V lost 1 base to trimming and J lost 3 bases; unmatched junction nucleotides: 0. The CDR3 consists of 15 residues. Germline CDR1 reads LGHNA; CDR2 reads YNFKEQ. The CDR3 protein is CASSQGQGDTGELFF. For the CDR3, the DNA is TGTGCCAGCAGCCAAGGACAGGGGGACACCGGGGAGCTGTTTTTT.

The chain recombines TRBV7-9 with TRBJ1-5; 8 positions agree with TRBD1. V lost 4 bases, J lost 4 bases, and 6 bases stayed unmatched. This CDR3 is built from 15 residues. Germline CDR1 SEHNR, CDR2 FQNEAQ (reference sequence). CDR3 DNA sequence: TGTGCCAGCAGCTCTGCACAGGGGGGAAATCAGCCCCAGCATTTT. Translating gives CASSSAQGGNQPQHF. Full variable domain (outside the CDR3, taken from reference TRBV7-9 and TRBJ1-5): DTGVSQNPRHKITKRGQNVTFRCDPISEHNRLYWYRQTLGQGPEFLTYFQNEAQLEKSRLLSDRFSAERPKGSFSTLEIQRTEQGDSAMYLCASSSAQGGNQPQHFGDGTRLSIL.

The gene calls are TRBV7-2 and TRBJ1-3; D is unclear. The V gene lost 4 bases and the J gene lost 3 bases, with 10 bases spanning the gap. Germline values: CDR1 SGHTA, CDR2 FQGNSA. The CDR3 is 14 amino acids. CDR3 nucleotide sequence: TGTGCCAGCAGCTCCTCCCGTAGTGGAAACACCATATATTTT. As protein: CASSSSRSGNTIYF. The full variable domain, with the rest looked up from reference TRBV7-2 and TRBJ1-3, is GAGVSQSPSNKVTEKGKDVELRCDPISGHTALYWYRQSLGQGLEFLIYFQGNSAPDKSGLPSDRFSAERTGGSVSTLTIQRTQQEDSAVYLCASSSSRSGNTIYFGEGSWLTVV.

Ten or more counts support this clonotype. The chain links TRBV9 to TRBJ1-3, with D maybe TRBD1 (5 bases). This CDR3 has 16 amino acids. Trimming cost V 4 bases and J 1 base, with 15 bases left between them. Germline V lookup: CDR1 SGDLS, CDR2 YYNGEE. The CDR3 protein is CASSLNTGGSGNTIYF. In DNA form, the CDR3 reads TGTGCCAGCAGCCTTAATACCGGGGGTTCTGGAAACACCATATATTTT. The full variable domain, rest sourced from reference TRBV9 and TRBJ1-3, is DSGVTQTPKHLITATGQRVTLRCSPRSGDLSVYWYQQSLDQGLQFLIQYYNGEERAKGNILERFSAQQFPDLHSELNLSSLELGDSALYFCASSLNTGGSGNTIYFGEGSWLTVV.

This clonotype was counted a few times. The genes are TRBV9 and TRBJ1-5, with TRBD1 matching 7 bases. Trimming at V came to 2 bases and at J to 5 bases, leaving 1 base not matched to a gene. CDR3 size: 13 residues. CDR1 and CDR2 from the germline V gene are SGDLS and YYNGEE. This CDR3 is CASSVRGDQPQHF. CDR3 nucleotide sequence: TGTGCCAGCAGCGTCAGGGGGGATCAGCCCCAGCATTTT.

This chain links TRBV11-2 with TRBJ2-5; D is undetermined. The V end was cut by 2 bases, the J end by 3 bases, with 1 base between. Looked up from germline, CDR1 is SGHAT and CDR2 is FQNNGV. The CDR3 has 11 residues. CDR3 nucleotide sequence: TGTGCCAGCAGCTTAAAAGAGACCCAGTACTTC. This encodes CASSLKETQYF.

This clonotype was seen more than once but under ten times. This sequence joins TRBV29-1 and TRBJ2-7; TRBD2 is a possible D gene (6 bases). CDR1 is SQVTM and CDR2 is ANQGSEA in the germline V gene. The ends were cut back, 6 bases at V and 0 bases at J, with 12 bases in the middle. The CDR3 length is 13 residues. The CDR3 sequence is CSVLDGSSYEQYF. CDR3 DNA sequence: TGCAGCGTCCTGGACGGGAGCTCCTACGAGCAGTACTTC.

This clonotype occurred many times. An end of the junction differs from the germline gene, which may be a read error. The chain combines TRBV24-1 with TRBJ2-1, with unresolved D. The CDR3 is made up of 12 amino acids. Germline values: CDR1 KGHDR, CDR2 SFDVKD. This CDR3 is CATSDLATRLWF. The CDR3 DNA reads as TGTGCCACCAGTGATTTGGCCACCCGCTTGTGGTTC.

The sample holds many counts of this clonotype. This chain links TRBV11-2 with TRBJ2-1, with 7 bases fitting TRBD1. With V trimmed by 6 bases and J by 3 bases, 5 bases remained unmatched. This CDR3 has 14 residues. Germline CDR1 SGHAT, CDR2 FQNNGV. CDR3 coding DNA: TGTGCCAGCAGTCTGACAGGGTTCTACAATGAGCAGTTCTTC. Its translation is CASSLTGFYNEQFF.

This clonotype was picked up a small number of times. The genes are TRBV5-1 and TRBJ2-7; TRBD2 agrees at 8 bases. CDR3 length equals 16 residues. The germline gives CDR1 SGHRS, CDR2 YFSETQ. V dropped 0 bases and J dropped 1; count of bases not matched to a gene: 6. CDR3 sequence: CASSLAGGGTSYEQYF. Here the CDR3 DNA reads TGCGCCAGCAGCTTGGCCGGCGGGGGGACTTCCTACGAGCAGTACTTC.

The chain couples TRBV24-1 to TRBJ2-1; D might be TRBD1 (6 bases). Trimming pared 12 bases from V and 2 bases from J, leaving 19 bases between. Germline CDR1 reads KGHDR; CDR2 reads SFDVKD. The CDR3 covers 15 residues. CDR3 sequence (DNA): TGTGCCGTTGGTACCGTCAGGGGTACCTACAATGAGCAGTTCTTC. The encoded protein is CAVGTVRGTYNEQFF.

This clonotype has ten or more counts. The V and J genes are TRBV4-1 and TRBJ2-3; D may be TRBD2 (6 bases). The CDR3 is 13 residues long. Trimming stripped 3 bases from V and 6 bases from J, with 10 bases between. Looked up from germline, CDR1 is MGHRA and CDR2 is YSYEKL. CDR3 protein: CASSHPRGDTQYF. The DNA for the CDR3 is TGCGCCAGCAGCCACCCCCGGGGGGATACGCAGTATTTT.

This clonotype was detected a few times. The chain employs TRBV28 and TRBJ1-4; a weak D match, TRBD1 (6 bases). CDR3 length: 16 residues. Trimming stripped 7 bases from V and 8 bases from J, with 23 bases between. Germline V gene sequence: CDR1 MDHEN, CDR2 SYDVKM. CDR3 protein: CASNPQDTQGWEKLFF. CDR3 DNA sequence: TGTGCCAGCAACCCCCAAGACACCCAGGGGTGGGAAAAACTGTTTTTT.

This clonotype was found many times. The chain joins TRBV12-3 or TRBV12-4 to TRBJ2-5; D unresolved. The CDR3 sequence is 14 residues long. V was clipped by 2 bases and J by 2 bases, with 9 bases between them. The CDR3 reads CASSLNWIQETQYF. DNA for the CDR3: TGTGCCAGCAGTTTAAACTGGATACAAGAGACCCAGTACTTC.

This clonotype was found many times. The chain has TRBV4-3 and TRBJ2-3; perhaps TRBD1 as D (5 bases). The germline V and J ends were trimmed by 0 bases and 0 bases, with 10 bases remaining between them. CDR3 length equals 16 residues. Germline V gene data show CDR1 as LGHNA and CDR2 as YSLEER. CDR3 in amino acids: CASSQDGAVSTDTQYF. The CDR3 region has the DNA TGCGCCAGCAGCCAAGATGGGGCAGTTAGCACAGATACGCAGTATTTT.